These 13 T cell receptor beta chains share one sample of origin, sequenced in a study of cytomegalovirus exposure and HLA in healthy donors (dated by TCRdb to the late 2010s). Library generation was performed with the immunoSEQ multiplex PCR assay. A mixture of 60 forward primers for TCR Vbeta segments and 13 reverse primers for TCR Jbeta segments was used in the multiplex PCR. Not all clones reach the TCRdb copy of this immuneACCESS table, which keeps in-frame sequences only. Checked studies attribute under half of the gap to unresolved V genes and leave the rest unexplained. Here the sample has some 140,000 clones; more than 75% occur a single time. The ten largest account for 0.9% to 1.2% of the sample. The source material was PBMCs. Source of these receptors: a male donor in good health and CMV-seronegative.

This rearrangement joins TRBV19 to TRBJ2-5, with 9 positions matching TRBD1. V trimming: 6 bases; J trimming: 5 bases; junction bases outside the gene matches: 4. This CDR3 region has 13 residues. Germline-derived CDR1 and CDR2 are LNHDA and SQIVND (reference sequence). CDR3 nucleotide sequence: TGTGCCAGTAGGGGGACAGGGAGGGAGACCCAGTACTTC. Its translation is CASRGTGRETQYF.

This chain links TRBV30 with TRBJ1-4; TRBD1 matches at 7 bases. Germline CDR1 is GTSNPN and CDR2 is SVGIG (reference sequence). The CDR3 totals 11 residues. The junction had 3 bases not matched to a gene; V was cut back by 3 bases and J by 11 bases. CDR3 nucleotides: TGTGCCTGGAGACGACAGGGTAAACTGTTTTTT. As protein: CAWRRQGKLFF.

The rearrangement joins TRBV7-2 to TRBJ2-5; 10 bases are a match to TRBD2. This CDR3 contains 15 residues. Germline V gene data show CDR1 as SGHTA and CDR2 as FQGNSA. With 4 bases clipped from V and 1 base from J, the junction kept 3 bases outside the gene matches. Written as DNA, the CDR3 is TGTGCCAGCAGCTCTCAGCGGGAGGGCCAAGAGACCCAGTACTTC. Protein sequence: CASSSQREGQETQYF.

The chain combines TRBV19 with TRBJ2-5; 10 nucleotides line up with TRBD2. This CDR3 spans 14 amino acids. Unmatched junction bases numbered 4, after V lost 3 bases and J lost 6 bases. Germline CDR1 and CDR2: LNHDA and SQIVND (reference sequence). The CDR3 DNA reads TGTGCCAGTAGTATCCTAGCGGGGGAGCAGACCCAGTACTTC. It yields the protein CASSILAGEQTQYF.

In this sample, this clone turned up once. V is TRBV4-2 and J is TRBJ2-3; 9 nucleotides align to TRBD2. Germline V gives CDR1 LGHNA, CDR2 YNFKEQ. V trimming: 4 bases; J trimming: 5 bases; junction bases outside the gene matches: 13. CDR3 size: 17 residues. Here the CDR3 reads CASSRQIGGGALDTQYF. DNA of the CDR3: TGTGCCAGCAGCCGCCAAATAGGCGGGGGGGCTTTAGATACGCAGTATTTT.

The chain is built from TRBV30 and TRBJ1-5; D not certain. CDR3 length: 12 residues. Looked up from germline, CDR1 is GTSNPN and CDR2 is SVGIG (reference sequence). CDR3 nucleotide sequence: TGTGCTTTCTCTCTTCGCAATCAGCCCCAGCATTTT. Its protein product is CAFSLRNQPQHF.

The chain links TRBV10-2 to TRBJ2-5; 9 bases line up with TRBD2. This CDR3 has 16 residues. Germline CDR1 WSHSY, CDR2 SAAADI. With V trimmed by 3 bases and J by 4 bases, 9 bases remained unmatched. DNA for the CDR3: TGCGCCAGCAGTGATAGGGGTAGCGGGGGTAGAGAGACCCAGTACTTC. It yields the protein CASSDRGSGGRETQYF.

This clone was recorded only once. CDR3 amino acids: CAWSRDREYEQFF. DNA of the CDR3: TGTGCCTGGAGCCGGGACAGGGAATATGAGCAGTTCTTC. The chain recombines TRBV30 with TRBJ2-1; 9 nucleotides match TRBD1. The CDR3 runs to 13 residues. The germline CDR1 and CDR2 sequences are GTSNPN and SVGIG (reference sequence). Losses at the gene ends were 3 bases for V and 8 bases for J; bases not matched to a gene: 5.

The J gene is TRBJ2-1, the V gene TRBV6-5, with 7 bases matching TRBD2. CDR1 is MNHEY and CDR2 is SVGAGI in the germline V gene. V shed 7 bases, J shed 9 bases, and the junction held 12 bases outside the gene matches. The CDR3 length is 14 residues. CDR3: CASTYPGGGSEQFF. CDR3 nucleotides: TGTGCCAGCACCTACCCTGGGGGGGGGAGTGAGCAGTTCTTC.

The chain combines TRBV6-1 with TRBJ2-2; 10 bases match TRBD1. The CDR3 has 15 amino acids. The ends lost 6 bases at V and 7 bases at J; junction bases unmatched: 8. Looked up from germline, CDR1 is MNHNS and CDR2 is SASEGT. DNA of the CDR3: TGTGCCAGCAGCCGGACAGGGGGTAGTGGCGGGGAGCTGTTTTTT. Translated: CASSRTGGSGGELFF.

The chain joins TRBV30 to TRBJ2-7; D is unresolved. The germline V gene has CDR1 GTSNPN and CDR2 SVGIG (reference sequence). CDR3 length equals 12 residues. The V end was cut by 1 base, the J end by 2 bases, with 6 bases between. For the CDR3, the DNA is TGTGCCTGGAGTGACAGAGCCTACGAGCAGTACTTC. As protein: CAWSDRAYEQYF.

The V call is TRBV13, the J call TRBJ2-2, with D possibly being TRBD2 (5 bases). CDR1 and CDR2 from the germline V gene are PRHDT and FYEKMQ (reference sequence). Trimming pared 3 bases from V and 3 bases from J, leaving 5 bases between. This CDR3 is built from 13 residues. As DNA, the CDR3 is TGTGCCAGCAGCTTCGGGGACACCGGGGAGCTGTTTTTT. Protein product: CASSFGDTGELFF.

The DNA of the CDR3 is TGTGCCAGCAGGGACAGGGTAGGCGGCTACACCTTC. Its translation is CASRDRVGGYTF. This sequence joins TRBV6-1 and TRBJ1-2; 8 nucleotides align to TRBD1. J was trimmed by 8 bases and V by 6 bases; bases with no gene match: 5. This CDR3 is 12 amino acids long. In germline, CDR1 is MNHNS, CDR2 SASEGT.